These 5 T cell receptor beta chains originate from one sample sequenced in a study of blood T cell repertoires in COVID-19. TCRdb keeps only in-frame clones here, not all; method: immunoSEQ multiplex PCR. The sample records fewer than 100,000 clones, roughly 90% being singletons. Material: peripheral blood. Every receptor here comes from a man aged 80 or over in a cohort sampled during active COVID-19.

CDR3 nucleotides: TGTGCCAGCAAACAGGGGAGTAGCAATCAGCCCCAGCATTTT. It specifies CASKQGSSNQPQHF. The chain joins TRBV7-2 to TRBJ1-5; 7 positions agree with TRBD1. V trimming: 7 bases; J trimming: 0 bases; junction bases outside the gene matches: 3. The CDR3 covers 14 residues. The germline V gene encodes CDR1 SGHTA and CDR2 FQGNSA.

The genes are TRBV2 and TRBJ1-1; D remains unclear. The CDR3 is 12 amino acids. V lost 6 bases and J lost 0, with 5 bases in between. CDR1 and CDR2 from the germline V gene are SNHLY and FYNNEI. The CDR3 DNA sequence: TGTGCCAGCAGACAGATGAACACTGAAGCTTTCTTT. The encoded protein is CASRQMNTEAFF.

The chain couples TRBV19 to TRBJ2-7; 7 bases are shared with TRBD1. Germline lookup yields CDR1 LNHDA and CDR2 SQIVND (reference sequence). V lost 5 bases to trimming and J lost 0 bases; unmatched junction nucleotides: 7. This CDR3 is 15 amino acids long. The CDR3 region is CASSPGDRSSYEQYF. In DNA form, the CDR3 reads TGTGCCAGTAGTCCTGGGGACAGAAGCTCCTACGAGCAGTACTTC.

J is TRBJ1-5 and V is TRBV7-6, with 8 nucleotides matching TRBD1. The CDR3 consists of 15 residues. Germline CDR1 and CDR2: SGHVS and FNYEAQ. J gave up 2 bases and V 0 bases, and 0 bases lay outside the gene matches. The CDR3 DNA reads as TGTGCCAGCAGCTTAGCGGGACAGGGCAATCAGCCCCAGCATTTT. Amino acids: CASSLAGQGNQPQHF.

The V gene is TRBV5-1, the J gene TRBJ2-5, with 9 bases identical to TRBD1. This CDR3 is 14 amino acids long. Per germline, CDR1 SGHRS and CDR2 YFSETQ. V was clipped by 4 bases and J by 5 bases; unmatched bases: 6. CDR3 residues: CASSQQGAGETQYF. The CDR3 DNA is TGCGCCAGCAGCCAACAGGGGGCCGGTGAGACCCAGTACTTC.